These 4 T cell receptor beta chains came from one sample sequenced in a study of blood T cell repertoires in COVID-19. The protocol was immunoSEQ multiplex PCR, while the TCRdb copy is restricted to in-frame clones and leaves out a portion. The table has roughly 180,000 clones, roughly 81% seen once. Material: peripheral blood. The receptors shown here come from a woman of 80 years or more with COVID-19, enrolled during active disease.

The chain joins TRBV6-6 to TRBJ2-7; 7 bases line up with TRBD1. The V and J ends lost 6 bases and 3 bases, in that order; junction bases with no gene match: 8. The CDR3 loop spans 14 amino acids. Germline loops: CDR1 MNHNY, CDR2 SVGAGI (reference sequence). In DNA form, the CDR3 reads TGTGCCAGCAGCCTCGGGGACAGACTCTACGAGCAGTACTTC. Protein: CASSLGDRLYEQYF.

The rearrangement links TRBV6-1 to TRBJ2-7, with D possibly TRBD1 on 6 matching bases. The V gene's germline CDR1 is MNHNS and CDR2 SASEGT. This CDR3 region has 18 residues. The ends were cut back, 0 bases at V and 3 bases at J, with 21 bases in the middle. This chain's CDR3 is CASSEALRWQGLVYEQYF. The DNA for the CDR3 is TGTGCCAGCAGTGAAGCGCTTCGGTGGCAGGGGTTAGTCTACGAGCAGTACTTC.

This sequence joins TRBV5-1 and TRBJ1-1; the D gene is possibly TRBD1 (6 bases). The CDR3 length is 14 residues. With 0 bases removed from V and 4 bases from J, the gap between germline ends came to 10 bases. Germline CDR1 SGHRS, CDR2 YFSETQ. The DNA for the CDR3 is TGCGCCAGCAGCTTGGAGGGGGTTAGCACTGAAGCTTTCTTT. It specifies CASSLEGVSTEAFF.

A single count supports this clone. V usage is TRBV14 and J usage is TRBJ2-7, with 11 bases aligning to TRBD2. CDR3 length: 15 amino acids. The germline V gene has CDR1 SGHDN and CDR2 FVKESK. V lost 1 base, J lost 5 bases, and 4 bases stayed unmatched. The CDR3 DNA sequence: TGTGCCAGCAGCCAAGGACTAGCGGGGTCTCACGAGCAGTACTTC. It codes for CASSQGLAGSHEQYF.